The TCR beta chain under discussion was sequenced for a study of T cells in tuberculosis (dated 2018 in TCRdb). Turning to the overall study: The study combined CD1B tetramers and high-throughput TCR immunosequencing to characterize T cells specific for the mycobacterial lipid antigen glucose monomycolate (GMM). In a South African clinical cohort, IGRA-negative adolescents, IGRA-positive adolescents with latent tuberculosis and adults with active tuberculosis were compared, with roughly 10 people in each group. General findings and caveats noted by the study authors: Clinical samples were selected based on which cryopreserved specimens were available, and the active tuberculosis cases were adults whereas the controls were adolescents. With the diverse GMM-specific repertoire as input, a classifier achieved roughly 90% accuracy (AUROC 0.9 to 0.95), whereas GEM motif frequencies as input gave around 69% accuracy. Active tuberculosis TCR-alpha repertoires showed smaller mean NN-distances to GMM-specific TCRs than IGRA-negative controls, suggesting clonal expansion of these TCRs. Shorter CDR3-alpha lengths in active tuberculosis patients partly drove the smaller NN-distances, and the TCR-beta difference was not statistically significant.

The immunoSEQ multiplex PCR assay was used to generate TCR libraries, with TCR-beta and/or TCR-alpha/delta assays applied to each sample. The amplified TCR libraries were sequenced using the Illumina high-throughput platform. The source study handled its data this way. Clustering and dimensionality reduction relied on pairwise TCRdist distances among GMM-specific receptors from T cells that were either sorted ex vivo or expanded in vitro. The score assigned to each clinical repertoire was mean NN-distance, meaning the average TCRdist to the nearest 10% of tetramer-positive reference sequences. GEM TCR motif frequency was calculated as the fraction of unique TCRs that matched known GEM sequences by V/J usage and CDR3 length. Linear discriminant analysis with leave-one-out cross-validation, implemented in scikit-learn, was used to classify active tuberculosis. As stored in TCRdb, this immuneACCESS dataset retains in-frame rearrangements with V and J assigned. A fraction of the clones does not appear; measured against another copy, unresolved V genes explain less than half of the discrepancy, and the remainder lacks a known reason. The D gene and trimming were derived from the DNA, and the V and J assignments and clone size from that table. The sample table lists tens of thousands of clones, more than 90% of them with a count of one. The biggest ten clones account for roughly 17% of the sample.

CDR1 is given as SGHVS and CDR2 as FQNEAQ, both from the germline V gene. Including cysteine and phenylalanine, the CDR3 has 15 amino acids. The sequence is cut down to CDR3 DNA, 45 bases in frame from base 1. Ends trimmed: V by 1 base, J by 5 bases; bases unmatched to a gene: 3. Points on this clone: There is no known antigen for this receptor. Base qualities are not at hand, and no much larger clone is one base apart.

At study entry, a tuberculin skin test and the QuantiFERON-TB GOLD In-Tube IGRA were used to screen adolescents for latent tuberculosis infection. Unsorted cryopreserved PBMC were immunosequenced, covering on average about 100,000 T cells per clinical donor. Eleven high schools in the Worcester region of the Western Cape, South Africa, served as enrollment sites for adolescents aged 12 to 18 years. Ten M. tuberculosis-infected and roughly ten uninfected adolescents were selected with matching for age and sex. For the adolescents, PBMC were isolated by density centrifugation from freshly drawn heparinized blood and then cryopreserved.

This clonotype was obtained from a donor aged 10 to 29 with latent tuberculosis or without tuberculosis infection. Some clones in this sample may be carry-over from other donors' samples. In this chain, TRBV7-8 is recombined with TRBJ2-7; TRBD2 lines up with 12 middle nucleotides. Source material: PBMCs. The CDR3 reads as follows: CASSLVTSGRDEQYF. In nucleotides, the sequence is TGTGCCAGCAGCTTAGTGACTAGCGGGAGAGACGAGCAGTACTTC. When the CDR3 is completed using the reference TRBV7-8 and TRBJ2-7 genes on either side, the full variable domain is GAGVSQSPRYKVAKRGQDVALRCDPISGHVSLFWYQQALGQGPEFLTYFQNEAQLDKSGLPSDRFFAERPEGSVSTLKIQRTQQEDSAVYLCASSLVTSGRDEQYFGPGTRLTVT.